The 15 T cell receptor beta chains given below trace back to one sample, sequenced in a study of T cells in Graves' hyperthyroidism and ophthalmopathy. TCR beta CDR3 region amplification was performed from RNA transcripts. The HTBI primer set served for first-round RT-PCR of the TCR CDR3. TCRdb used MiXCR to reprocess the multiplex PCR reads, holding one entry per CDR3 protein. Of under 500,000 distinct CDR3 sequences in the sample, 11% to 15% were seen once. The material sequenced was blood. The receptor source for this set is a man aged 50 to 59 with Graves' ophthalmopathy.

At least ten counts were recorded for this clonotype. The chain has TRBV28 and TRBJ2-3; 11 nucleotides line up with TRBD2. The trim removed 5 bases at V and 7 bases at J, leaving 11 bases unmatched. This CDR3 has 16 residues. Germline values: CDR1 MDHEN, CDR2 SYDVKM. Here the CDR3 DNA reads TGTGCCAGCAGTCCCGGGACTAGCGGCCATGGTTATACGCAGTATTTT. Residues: CASSPGTSGHGYTQYF.

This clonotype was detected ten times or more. The CDR3 loop reads CASSVVGGGRGNNEQFF. The DNA of the CDR3 is TGTGCCAGCAGCGTAGTGGGGGGCGGGAGGGGGAACAATGAGCAGTTCTTC. The chain is built from TRBV9 and TRBJ2-1; 9 bases are a match to TRBD2. V lost 0 bases, J lost 5 bases, and 9 bases stayed unmatched. CDR3 length: 17 residues. Per the germline V gene, CDR1 is SGDLS and CDR2 is YYNGEE.

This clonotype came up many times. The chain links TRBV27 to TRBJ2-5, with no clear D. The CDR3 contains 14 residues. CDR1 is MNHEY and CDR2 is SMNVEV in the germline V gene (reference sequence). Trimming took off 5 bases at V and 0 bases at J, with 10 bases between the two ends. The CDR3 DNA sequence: TGTGCCAGCAGTGATGACTGGTACCAAGAGACCCAGTACTTC. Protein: CASSDDWYQETQYF.

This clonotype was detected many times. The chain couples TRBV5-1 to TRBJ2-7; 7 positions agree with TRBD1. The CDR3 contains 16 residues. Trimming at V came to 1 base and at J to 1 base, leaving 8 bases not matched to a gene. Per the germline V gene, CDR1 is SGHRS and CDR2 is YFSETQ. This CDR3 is CASSLTSAGGSYEQYF. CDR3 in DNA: TGCGCCAGCAGCTTGACTTCAGCAGGGGGTTCCTACGAGCAGTACTTC.

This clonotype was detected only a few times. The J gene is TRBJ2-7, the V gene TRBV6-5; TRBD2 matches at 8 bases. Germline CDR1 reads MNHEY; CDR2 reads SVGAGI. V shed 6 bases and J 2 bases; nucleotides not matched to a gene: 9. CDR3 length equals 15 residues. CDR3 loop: CASRGSGTSAYEQYF. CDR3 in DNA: TGTGCCAGCAGGGGCTCCGGGACTAGTGCCTACGAGCAGTACTTC.

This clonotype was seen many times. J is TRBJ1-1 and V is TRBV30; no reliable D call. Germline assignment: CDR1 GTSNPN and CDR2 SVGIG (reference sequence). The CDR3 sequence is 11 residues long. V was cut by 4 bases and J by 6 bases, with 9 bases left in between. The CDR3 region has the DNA TGTGCCTGGATATGGGGAGCTGAAGCTTTCTTT. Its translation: CAWIWGAEAFF.

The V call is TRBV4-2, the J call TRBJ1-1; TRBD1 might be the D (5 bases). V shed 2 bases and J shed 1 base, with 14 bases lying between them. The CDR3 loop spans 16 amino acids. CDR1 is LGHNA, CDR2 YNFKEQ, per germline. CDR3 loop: CASSQTRVGGNTEAFF. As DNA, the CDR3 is TGTGCCAGCAGCCAAACTCGAGTGGGGGGGAACACTGAAGCTTTCTTT.

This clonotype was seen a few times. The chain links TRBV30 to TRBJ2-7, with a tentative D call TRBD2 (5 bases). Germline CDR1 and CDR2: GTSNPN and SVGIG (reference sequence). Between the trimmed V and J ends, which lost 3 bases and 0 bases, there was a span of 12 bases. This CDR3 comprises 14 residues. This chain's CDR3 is CAWSGSTSSYEQYF. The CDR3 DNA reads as TGTGCCTGGAGCGGTAGTACTAGCTCCTACGAGCAGTACTTC.

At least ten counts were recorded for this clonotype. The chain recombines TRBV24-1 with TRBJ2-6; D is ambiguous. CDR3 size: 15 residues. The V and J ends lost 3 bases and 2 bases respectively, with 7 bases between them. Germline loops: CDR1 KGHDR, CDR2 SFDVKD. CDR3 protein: CATSDGRAGANVLTF. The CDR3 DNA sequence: TGTGCCACCAGTGATGGTAGGGCTGGGGCCAACGTCCTGACTTTC.

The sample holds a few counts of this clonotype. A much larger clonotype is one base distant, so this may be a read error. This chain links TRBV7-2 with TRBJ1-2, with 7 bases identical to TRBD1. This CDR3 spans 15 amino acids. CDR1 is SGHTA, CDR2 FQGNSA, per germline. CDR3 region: CASSLAGQRVYGHTF. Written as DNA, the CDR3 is TGTGCCAGCAGCTTAGCGGGACAGAGAGTCTATGGCCACACCTTC.

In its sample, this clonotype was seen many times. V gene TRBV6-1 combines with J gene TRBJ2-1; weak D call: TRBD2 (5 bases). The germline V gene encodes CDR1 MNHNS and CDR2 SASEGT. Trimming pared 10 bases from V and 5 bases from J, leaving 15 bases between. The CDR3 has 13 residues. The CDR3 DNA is TGTGCCACCGGGGATCTTGGGAACAATGAGCAGTTCTTC. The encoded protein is CATGDLGNNEQFF.

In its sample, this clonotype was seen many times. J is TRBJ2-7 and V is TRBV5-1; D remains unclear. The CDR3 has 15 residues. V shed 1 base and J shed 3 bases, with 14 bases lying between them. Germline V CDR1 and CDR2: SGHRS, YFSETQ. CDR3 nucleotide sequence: TGCGCCAGCAGCTTGCGCCCAAGTACCAGCTACGAGCAGTACTTC. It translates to CASSLRPSTSYEQYF.

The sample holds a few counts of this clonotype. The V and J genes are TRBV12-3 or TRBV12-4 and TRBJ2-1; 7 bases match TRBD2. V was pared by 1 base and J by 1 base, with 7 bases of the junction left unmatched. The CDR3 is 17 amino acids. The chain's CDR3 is CASSLGVSSGSYNEQFF. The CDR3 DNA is TGTGCCAGCAGTTTAGGGGTGTCTAGCGGATCCTACAATGAGCAGTTCTTC.

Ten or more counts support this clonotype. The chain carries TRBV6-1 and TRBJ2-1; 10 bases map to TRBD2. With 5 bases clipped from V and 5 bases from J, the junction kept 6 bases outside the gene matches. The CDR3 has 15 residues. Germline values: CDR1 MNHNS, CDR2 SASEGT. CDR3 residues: CASSPGLAANNEQFF. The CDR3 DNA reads TGTGCCAGCAGTCCAGGACTAGCGGCAAACAATGAGCAGTTCTTC.

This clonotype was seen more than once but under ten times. The CDR3 nucleotides are TGCAGCGTTGCTAGCGGGAGTTCCTACGAGCAGTACTTC. This translates into CSVASGSSYEQYF. The V and J genes are TRBV29-1 and TRBJ2-7; 10 positions match TRBD2. Trimming cost V 4 bases and J 1 base; bases outside gene matches: 1. The CDR3 loop spans 13 amino acids. Germline CDR1 SQVTM, CDR2 ANQGSEA.